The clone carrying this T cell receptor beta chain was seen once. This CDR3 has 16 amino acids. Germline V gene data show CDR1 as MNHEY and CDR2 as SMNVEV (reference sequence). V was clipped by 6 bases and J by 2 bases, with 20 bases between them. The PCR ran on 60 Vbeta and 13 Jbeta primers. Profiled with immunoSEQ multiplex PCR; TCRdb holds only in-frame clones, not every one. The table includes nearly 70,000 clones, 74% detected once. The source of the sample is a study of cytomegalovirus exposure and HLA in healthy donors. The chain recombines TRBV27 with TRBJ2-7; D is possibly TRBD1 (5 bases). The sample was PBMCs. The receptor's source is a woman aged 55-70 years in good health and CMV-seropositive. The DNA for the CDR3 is TGTGCCAGCAGCATAGGGGTTTGGTCTCCAACCTACGAGCAGTACTTC. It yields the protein CASSIGVWSPTYEQYF.